The 30 T cell receptor beta chains reported below all come from one sample, sequenced in a study of Ad26.COV2.S vaccination and SARS-CoV-2 variants. Here immunoSEQ multiplex PCR was the method, and the copy in TCRdb shows in-frame clones only, minus some. The sample contains about 350,000 clones, 86% of which appear only once. As to treatment: around 19 received Ad26.COV2.S at low or high dose, single or two shots; 5 received placebo; per-sample allocation not given. Day 63 after the first vaccine or placebo injection was the time point for sampling. Sequencing was performed on peripheral blood, taken in a trial of Ad26.COV2.S vaccine versus placebo. The source of these receptors is a person between 18 and 60 years old who received the Ad26.COV2.S COVID-19 vaccine or a placebo.

This chain joins TRBV7-9 and TRBJ1-6, with D perhaps TRBD1 (6 bases). The V and J ends lost 1 base and 9 bases respectively, with 19 bases between them. The CDR3 extends over 17 amino acids. The germline gives CDR1 SEHNR, CDR2 FQNEAQ (reference sequence). The CDR3 spells CASSLVSRGGRISPLHF. CDR3 nucleotides: TGTGCCAGCAGCTTAGTCTCCCGGGGGGGGCGAATTTCACCCCTCCACTTT. The full variable domain, rest sourced from reference TRBV7-9 and TRBJ1-6, is DTGVSQNPRHKITKRGQNVTFRCDPISEHNRLYWYRQTLGQGPEFLTYFQNEAQLEKSRLLSDRFSAERPKGSFSTLEIQRTEQGDSAMYLCASSLVSRGGRISPLHFGNGTRLTVT.

The chain recombines TRBV7-7 with TRBJ2-5; TRBD2 matches 7 bases. The V gene's germline CDR1 is SSHAT and CDR2 FNYEAQ (reference sequence). The CDR3 sequence is 12 residues long. The CDR3: CASGPGRETQYF. CDR3 in DNA: TGTGCTAGCGGGCCAGGGCGGGAGACCCAGTACTTC. Full variable domain (remainder filled in from reference TRBV7-7 and TRBJ2-5): GAGVSQSPRYKVTKRGQDVTLRCDPISSHATLYWYQQALGQGPEFLTYFNYEAQPDKSGLPSDRFSAERPEGSISTLTIQRTEQRDSAMYRCASGPGRETQYFGPGTRLLVL.

This clone has only a few counts. The chain uses TRBV6-6 and TRBJ1-5; weak D call: TRBD1 (6 bases). Germline V gene sequence: CDR1 MNHNY, CDR2 SVGAGI (reference sequence). The CDR3 runs 12 residues. V shed 8 bases and J shed 5 bases, with 10 bases lying between them. CDR3 protein: CASQRGDQPQHF. CDR3 nucleotides: TGTGCCAGCCAAAGGGGGGATCAGCCCCAGCATTTT.

The V gene is TRBV27, the J gene TRBJ1-1; weak D call: TRBD1 (6 bases). The V and J ends lost 5 bases and 6 bases respectively, with 19 bases between them. The CDR3 has 15 residues. Germline assignment: CDR1 MNHEY and CDR2 SMNVEV (reference sequence). The CDR3 is CASSPNSGRGSEAFF. The CDR3 DNA reads as TGTGCCAGCAGTCCTAATAGTGGCAGGGGTTCTGAAGCTTTCTTT.

V is TRBV5-4 and J is TRBJ1-1; maybe TRBD1 (5 bases). The V gene lost 0 bases and the J gene lost 4 bases, with 13 bases spanning the gap. Germline CDR1 is SGHNT and CDR2 is YYREEE (reference sequence). There are 15 residues in the CDR3. The CDR3 region has the DNA TGTGCCAGCAGCTTGGCGTCGTGGGGGGGCACTGAAGCTTTCTTT. It encodes CASSLASWGGTEAFF.

This clone was counted once. The V and J genes are TRBV7-2 and TRBJ1-2, with 7 positions matching TRBD1. V dropped 5 bases and J dropped 4; count of bases not matched to a gene: 1. Looked up from germline, CDR1 is SGHTA and CDR2 is FQGNSA. The length of the CDR3 is 12 residues. The CDR3 loop reads CASSGTAYGYTF. CDR3 DNA: TGTGCCAGCAGCGGGACAGCCTATGGCTACACCTTC.

This chain joins TRBV4-2 and TRBJ2-7; D gene ambiguous. V lost 0 bases and J lost 4, with 10 bases in between. The CDR3 runs to 14 residues. Germline V gene lookup returns CDR1 LGHNA and CDR2 YNFKEQ. This CDR3 is CASSQESKNYEQYF. The CDR3 nucleotides are TGTGCCAGCAGCCAAGAGAGTAAGAATTACGAGCAGTACTTC.

The chain is built from TRBV6-5 and TRBJ2-6, with D unclear. Trimming left V 5 bases short and J 0 bases short, with 5 bases between. Germline V gene sequence: CDR1 MNHEY, CDR2 SVGAGI. The CDR3 has 14 residues. DNA for the CDR3: TGTGCCAGCAGTCCCCCCTCTGGGGCCAACGTCCTGACTTTC. Its translation is CASSPPSGANVLTF.

This chain joins TRBV28 and TRBJ2-3; the D gene could be TRBD1 or TRBD2 (6 bases each). V was shortened by 5 bases and J by 2 bases, with 14 bases between the two germline ends. This CDR3 comprises 15 residues. The V gene's germline CDR1 is MDHEN and CDR2 SYDVKM. CDR3 in DNA: TGTGCCAGCAGTCCCCCTGCGGGACACACAGATACGCAGTATTTT. Its translation: CASSPPAGHTDTQYF.

The chain joins TRBV28 to TRBJ2-5, with 8 bases identical to TRBD1. CDR1 and CDR2 (germline): MDHEN, SYDVKM. V gave up 6 bases and J gave up 0 bases; unmatched junction bases: 9. The CDR3 has 16 amino acids. CDR3 nucleotide sequence: TGTGCCAGCAGCCCCGTATGGACAGGGTACCAAGAGACCCAGTACTTC. It codes for CASSPVWTGYQETQYF.

V is TRBV19 and J is TRBJ2-3; D remains unclear. Trimming took off 3 bases at V and 0 bases at J, with 10 bases between the two ends. The CDR3 is made up of 15 amino acids. In germline, CDR1 is LNHDA, CDR2 SQIVND (reference sequence). DNA for the CDR3: TGTGCCAGTAGTATTTTTGCGCGAAGCACAGATACGCAGTATTTT. It yields the protein CASSIFARSTDTQYF. Drawing the rest from reference TRBV19 and TRBJ2-3, the complete variable domain is DGGITQSPKYLFRKEGQNVTLSCEQNLNHDAMYWYRQDPGQGLRLIYYSQIVNDFQKGDIAEGYSVSREKKESFPLTVTSAQKNPTAFYLCASSIFARSTDTQYFGPGTRLTVL.

The gene calls are TRBV9 and TRBJ2-3; 13 bases map to TRBD2. The CDR3 loop spans 18 amino acids. Germline CDR1 is SGDLS and CDR2 is YYNGEE. V shed 6 bases and J 4 bases; nucleotides not matched to a gene: 14. DNA for the CDR3: TGTGCCAGCACCAAGGAAGACAGACTAGCGGGAGGCCCAGATACGCAGTATTTT. It encodes CASTKEDRLAGGPDTQYF. Full variable domain (rest looked up from reference TRBV9 and TRBJ2-3): DSGVTQTPKHLITATGQRVTLRCSPRSGDLSVYWYQQSLDQGLQFLIQYYNGEERAKGNILERFSAQQFPDLHSELNLSSLELGDSALYFCASTKEDRLAGGPDTQYFGPGTRLTVL.

The gene calls are TRBV6-1 and TRBJ1-5; 8 bases agree with TRBD1. Unmatched junction bases numbered 9, after V lost 4 bases and J lost 4 bases. Per the germline V gene, CDR1 is MNHNS and CDR2 is SASEGT. The CDR3 runs 16 residues. This CDR3 reads CASSGRGTGTNQPQHF. The DNA for the CDR3 is TGTGCCAGCAGTGGGAGGGGGACAGGTACTAATCAGCCCCAGCATTTT.

V usage is TRBV10-3 and J usage is TRBJ2-3, with TRBD2 identical over 16 bases. There are 17 residues in the CDR3. Germline trimming cut 11 bases from V and 1 base from J; bases unmatched to any gene: 9. Germline V gene sequence: CDR1 ENHRY, CDR2 SYGVKD. In DNA, the CDR3 is TGTGCCTCGGGACTAGCGGGAGGGCGGTCGGGCACAGATACGCAGTATTTT. Protein product: CASGLAGGRSGTDTQYF.

This sequence joins TRBV5-4 and TRBJ2-4; 8 nucleotides line up with TRBD2. The CDR3 has 15 residues. In germline, CDR1 is SGHNT, CDR2 YYREEE (reference sequence). Unmatched junction bases numbered 6, after V lost 4 bases and J lost 3 bases. The CDR3 loop reads CASSAAGVGKNIQYF. The CDR3 nucleotides read TGTGCCAGCAGCGCAGCGGGAGTTGGCAAAAACATTCAGTACTTC.

J is TRBJ2-7 and V is TRBV19; 9 nucleotides match TRBD1. CDR1 and CDR2 (germline): LNHDA, SQIVND (reference sequence). The CDR3 extends over 15 amino acids. V shed 4 bases, J shed 5 bases, and the junction held 9 bases outside the gene matches. CDR3 nucleotides: TGTGCCAGTAGTACTACAGGGGGCTTCTTTGACGAGCAGTACTTC. Its protein product is CASSTTGGFFDEQYF.

The chain employs TRBV29-1 and TRBJ1-2; D remains unclear. The CDR3 length is 15 residues. The germline V gene has CDR1 SQVTM and CDR2 ANQGSEA. V lost 0 bases and J lost 0, with 11 bases in between. CDR3 sequence (DNA): TGCAGCGTTGAAGATTTAAAGGGATCTAACTATGGCTACACCTTC. Amino acid sequence: CSVEDLKGSNYGYTF.

The chain combines TRBV5-5 with TRBJ2-7; 11 bases match TRBD1. The germline gives CDR1 SGHKS, CDR2 YYEKEE (reference sequence). The CDR3 runs 13 residues. After removal of 7 bases from V and 3 bases from J, the junction contained 3 bases not matched to a gene. The CDR3 protein is CASCGTGGYEQYF. The DNA of the CDR3 is TGTGCCAGCTGCGGGACAGGGGGCTACGAGCAGTACTTC.

The V call is TRBV2, the J call TRBJ2-2, with D unresolved. V was pared by 4 bases and J by 1 base, with 7 bases between. Germline V gene sequence: CDR1 SNHLY, CDR2 FYNNEI. The CDR3 has 14 amino acids. CDR3 residues: CASSGGMNTGELFF. The CDR3 region has the DNA TGTGCCAGCAGTGGAGGAATGAACACCGGGGAGCTGTTTTTT.

The chain recombines TRBV5-6 with TRBJ1-2; 9 bases map to TRBD1. The CDR3 is 16 amino acids. V shed 2 bases, J shed 6 bases, and the junction held 11 bases outside the gene matches. Germline CDR1 reads SGHDT; CDR2 reads YYEEEE. The CDR3 loop reads CASSFRGGTGSNGYTF. The DNA of the CDR3 is TGTGCCAGCAGCTTCAGAGGGGGGACAGGGTCTAATGGCTACACCTTC.

This clone has only one observation. The CDR3 nucleotides are TGTGCCAGCCAGGGGGCTAGCGGGGTCTACAATGAGCAGTTCTTC. The encoded protein is CASQGASGVYNEQFF. The V call is TRBV6-5, the J call TRBJ2-1, with D perhaps TRBD2 (9 bases). Germline V lookup: CDR1 MNHEY, CDR2 SVGAGI. V was cut by 8 bases and J by 3 bases, with 17 bases left in between. This CDR3 is 15 amino acids long.

V is TRBV28 and J is TRBJ1-5; no clear D gene. In germline, CDR1 is MDHEN, CDR2 SYDVKM. The CDR3 extends over 16 amino acids. V lost 2 bases to trimming and J lost 0 bases, with 11 bases between them. DNA for the CDR3: TGTGCCAGCAGTTTACGCTGGCGGGGTAGCAATCAGCCCCAGCATTTT. Translated: CASSLRWRGSNQPQHF.

This chain uses TRBV7-6 with TRBJ1-1; D ambiguous. V lost 5 bases and J lost 1, with 8 bases in between. Germline V gene lookup returns CDR1 SGHVS and CDR2 FNYEAQ. The CDR3 sequence is 13 residues long. This chain's CDR3 is CASSEQTNTEAFF. The CDR3 nucleotides are TGTGCCAGCAGCGAACAGACGAACACTGAAGCTTTCTTT.

This clone occurred a few times. The V gene is TRBV19, the J gene TRBJ1-4; D perhaps matches TRBD1 (5 bases). The V gene's germline CDR1 is LNHDA and CDR2 SQIVND (reference sequence). Between the trimmed V and J ends, which lost 6 bases and 8 bases, there was a span of 22 bases. The CDR3 sequence is 16 residues long. The CDR3 coding sequence is TGTGCCAGTAGCGCTTTTCCGGGACTTAGACGGGAAAAACTGTTTTTT. This translates into CASSAFPGLRREKLFF.

This sequence joins TRBV11-2 and TRBJ2-5; 7 bases are shared with TRBD1. Per germline, CDR1 SGHAT and CDR2 FQNNGV. The CDR3 sequence is 16 residues long. V lost 5 bases, J lost 0 bases, and 9 bases stayed unmatched. DNA of the CDR3: TGTGCCAGCAGCGAGGGGACAGTGGGGTACCAAGAGACCCAGTACTTC. Translating it yields CASSEGTVGYQETQYF.

The V gene is TRBV5-1, the J gene TRBJ1-1, with TRBD1 identical over 10 bases. Germline CDR1 and CDR2: SGHRS and YFSETQ. The CDR3 loop spans 16 amino acids. Germline trimming cut 4 bases from V and 1 base from J; bases unmatched to any gene: 7. CDR3 in DNA: TGCGCCAGCAGCGCCACCCGGACAGGGGGGAACACTGAAGCTTTCTTT. This gives the protein CASSATRTGGNTEAFF.

The V gene is TRBV19, the J gene TRBJ1-2, with D possibly TRBD1 on 6 matching bases. The germline V and J ends were trimmed by 7 bases and 5 bases, with 17 bases remaining between them. The CDR3 spans 14 residues. Germline V CDR1 and CDR2: LNHDA, SQIVND (reference sequence). The CDR3 loop reads CASKPKTTGYGYTF. CDR3 DNA: TGTGCCAGTAAACCCAAGACAACAGGGTATGGCTACACCTTC.

The rearrangement links TRBV20-1 to TRBJ1-2; D perhaps matches TRBD1 (6 bases). The CDR3 consists of 11 residues. The V end lost 6 bases, the J end lost 8 bases, and 13 bases lay between the germline ends. In germline, CDR1 is DFQATT, CDR2 SNEGSKA (reference sequence). CDR3 in DNA: TGCAGTGCACCTACGAGGGGGGGCTACACCTTC. Translation: CSAPTRGGYTF.

CDR3 bases: TGTGTCCGGGGTCCCAGGGCCTCTATCCCCTACGAGCAGTACTTC. Its protein product is CVRGPRASIPYEQYF. V usage is TRBV7-5 and J usage is TRBJ2-7. TRBV7-5 is a documented pseudogene. This CDR3 comprises 15 residues.

This clone was observed a handful of times. This rearrangement joins TRBV7-9 to TRBJ1-2; D is undetermined. The CDR3 spans 10 residues. The V gene lost 1 base and the J gene lost 8 bases, with 2 bases spanning the gap. Germline CDR1 SEHNR, CDR2 FQNEAQ (reference sequence). The CDR3 nucleotides read TGTGCCAGCAGCTTAGGAGGCTACACCTTC. The encoded protein is CASSLGGYTF.